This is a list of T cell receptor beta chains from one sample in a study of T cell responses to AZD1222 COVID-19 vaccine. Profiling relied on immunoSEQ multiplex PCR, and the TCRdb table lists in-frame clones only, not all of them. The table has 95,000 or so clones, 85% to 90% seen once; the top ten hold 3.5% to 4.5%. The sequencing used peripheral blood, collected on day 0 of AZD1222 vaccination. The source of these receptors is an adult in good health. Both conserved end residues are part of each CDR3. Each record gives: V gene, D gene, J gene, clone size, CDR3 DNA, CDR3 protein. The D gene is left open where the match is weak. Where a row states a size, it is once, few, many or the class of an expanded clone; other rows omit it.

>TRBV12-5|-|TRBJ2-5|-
TGTGCTAGTGGTTTGTTGGTGGGGGCCGGGGGGACCCAGTACTTC
CASGLLVGAGGTQYF
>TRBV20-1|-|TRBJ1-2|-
TGCAGTGCTAGTAGTGGGCAGTACTATGGCTACACCTTC
CSASSGQYYGYTF
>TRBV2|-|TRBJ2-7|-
TGTGCCAGCAGTCAGGGGCCGGTCGGCGAGCAGTACTTC
CASSQGPVGEQYF
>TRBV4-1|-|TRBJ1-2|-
TGCGCCAGCAGCCCGCCGACAGGAGAGAATGGCTACACCTTC
CASSPPTGENGYTF
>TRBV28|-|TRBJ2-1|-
TGTGCCAGCAGTCCCCTATGGGGCCCCTACAATGAGCAGTTCTTC
CASSPLWGPYNEQFF
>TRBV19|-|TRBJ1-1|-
TGTGCCAGTATTTCCAGGGCGGAAATGAACACTGAAGCTTTCTTT
CASISRAEMNTEAFF
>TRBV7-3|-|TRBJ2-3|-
TGTGCCAGCAGCTTAAATGGCGGGGCGGGAGATACGCAGTATTTT
CASSLNGGAGDTQYF
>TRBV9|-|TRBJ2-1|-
TGTGCCAGCAGTGCCCTCCTTGACATAAGCTCCTACAATGAGCAGTTCTTC
CASSALLDISSYNEQFF
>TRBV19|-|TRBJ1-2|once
TGTGCCAGTAGTCCCGGGAACTATGGCTACACCTTC
CASSPGNYGYTF
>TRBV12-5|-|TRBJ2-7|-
TGTGCTAGTGGCCACGAGGCGGGGAGCTACTACGAGCAGTACTTC
CASGHEAGSYYEQYF
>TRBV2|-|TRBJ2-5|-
TGTGCCAGCAGTGCCCCCGGACCGGAGACCCAGTACTTC
CASSAPGPETQYF
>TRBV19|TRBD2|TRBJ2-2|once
TGTGCCAGTAGTCGGGCGGGACTAGCTTTTATCACCGGGGAGCTGTTTTTT
CASSRAGLAFITGELFF
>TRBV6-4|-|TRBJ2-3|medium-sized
TGTGCCAGCAGTGACTCGTCGGGGCACACAGATACGCAGTATTTT
CASSDSSGHTDTQYF
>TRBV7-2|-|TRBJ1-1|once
TGTGCCAGCAGCTTAACAGGGAAGGACACTGAAGCTTTCTTT
CASSLTGKDTEAFF
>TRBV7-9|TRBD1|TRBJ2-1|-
TGTGCCAGCAGCTCACCGGGACAGGGGGCCGCGGGCCATGAGCAGTTCTTC
CASSSPGQGAAGHEQFF
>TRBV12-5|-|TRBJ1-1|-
TGTGCTACTTTGGAGGGGAAGGAAAGGACTGAAGCTTTCTTT
CATLEGKERTEAFF
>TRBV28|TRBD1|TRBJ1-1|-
TGTGCCAGCAACCTGATAAGGGACAGGGTCCCTGAAGCTTTCTTT
CASNLIRDRVPEAFF
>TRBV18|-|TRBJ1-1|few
TGTGCCAGCTCACCACTGGGGGGTACCACTGAAGCTTTCTTT
CASSPLGGTTEAFF
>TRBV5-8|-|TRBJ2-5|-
TGTGCCAGCAGCTTGTCGGCGACCCAGTACTTC
CASSLSATQYF
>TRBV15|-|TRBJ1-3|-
TGTGCCACCAGCAGACGGTCCGGGACGGCAGGAAACACCATATATTTT
CATSRRSGTAGNTIYF
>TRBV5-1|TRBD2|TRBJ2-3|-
TGCGCCAGCAGCTGGGGACTAGCGGGGGTTGGGGATACGCAGTATTTT
CASSWGLAGVGDTQYF
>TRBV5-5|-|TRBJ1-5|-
TGTGCCAGCAGCTTTTCAGGGAGCATGCCCCAGCATTTT
CASSFSGSMPQHF
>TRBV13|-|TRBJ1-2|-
TGTGCCAGCAGCCCCCAGGGGATGGGGAATGGCTACACCTTC
CASSPQGMGNGYTF
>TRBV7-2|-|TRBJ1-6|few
TGTGCTAGCGCCGGGGGGGGCGGAACCTATAATTCACCCCTCCACTTT
CASAGGGGTYNSPLHF
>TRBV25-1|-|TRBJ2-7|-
TGTGCCAGCGGCACCTACGAGCAGTACTTC
CASGTYEQYF
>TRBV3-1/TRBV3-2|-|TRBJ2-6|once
TGTGCCAGCAGCCAATTTGGGTCGGGGGCCAACGTCCTGACTTTC
CASSQFGSGANVLTF
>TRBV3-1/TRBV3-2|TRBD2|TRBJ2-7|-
TGTGCCAGCAGCCAAAGGAGACTAGCGGGGGTCCACGAGCAGTACTTC
CASSQRRLAGVHEQYF
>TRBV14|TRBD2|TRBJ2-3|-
TGTGCCAGCAGCCAAGGCGCTCAACTAAGAGCGGGGGTGGATACGCAGTATTTT
CASSQGAQLRAGVDTQYF
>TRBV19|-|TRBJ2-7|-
TGTGCCAGCCGGGACGGTAACTCCTACGAGCAGTACTTC
CASRDGNSYEQYF
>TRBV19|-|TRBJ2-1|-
TGTGCCAGTAGTATAAGCCGCTCCTACAATGAGCAGTTCTTC
CASSISRSYNEQFF
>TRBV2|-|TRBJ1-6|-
TGTGCCAGCGGCTCCGGACAGCGGAATTCACCCCTCCACTTT
CASGSGQRNSPLHF
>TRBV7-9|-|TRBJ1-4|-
TGTGCCAGCAGCTTATGGGGGTTAGCCCTGACAACTAATGAAAAACTGTTTTTT
CASSLWGLALTTNEKLFF
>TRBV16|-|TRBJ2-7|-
TGTGCCAGCAGCCAATCGATGGGTGGCGAGCAGTACTTC
CASSQSMGGEQYF
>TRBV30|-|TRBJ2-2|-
TGTGCCTGGAGTCTGCGGCAGACCACCGGGGAGCTGTTTTTT
CAWSLRQTTGELFF
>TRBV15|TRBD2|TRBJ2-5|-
TGTGCCACCTTTGGCGGGGGATCAGAGACCCAGTACTTC
CATFGGGSETQYF
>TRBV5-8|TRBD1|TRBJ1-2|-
TGTGCCAGCAGCCCGTTTATTTGGGTAGGGGGCTCTCCCTCTAACTATGGCTACACCTTC
CASSPFIWVGGSPSNYGYTF
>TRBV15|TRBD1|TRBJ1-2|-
TGTGCCACCAGCGGGGACAGGGAGGGGTATGGCTACACCTTC
CATSGDREGYGYTF
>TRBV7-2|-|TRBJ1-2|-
TGTGCCAGCAGCTTAGTTCGTGAGGGAGGCTACACCTTC
CASSLVREGGYTF
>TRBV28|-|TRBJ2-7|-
TGTGCCACTACCAGGGCAGGTTCGGGTTCCTACGAGCAGTACTTC
CATTRAGSGSYEQYF
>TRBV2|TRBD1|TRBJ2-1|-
TGTGCCAGCTGTGGGACAGGGACTTTCCATTCCTACAATGAGCAGTTCTTC
CASCGTGTFHSYNEQFF